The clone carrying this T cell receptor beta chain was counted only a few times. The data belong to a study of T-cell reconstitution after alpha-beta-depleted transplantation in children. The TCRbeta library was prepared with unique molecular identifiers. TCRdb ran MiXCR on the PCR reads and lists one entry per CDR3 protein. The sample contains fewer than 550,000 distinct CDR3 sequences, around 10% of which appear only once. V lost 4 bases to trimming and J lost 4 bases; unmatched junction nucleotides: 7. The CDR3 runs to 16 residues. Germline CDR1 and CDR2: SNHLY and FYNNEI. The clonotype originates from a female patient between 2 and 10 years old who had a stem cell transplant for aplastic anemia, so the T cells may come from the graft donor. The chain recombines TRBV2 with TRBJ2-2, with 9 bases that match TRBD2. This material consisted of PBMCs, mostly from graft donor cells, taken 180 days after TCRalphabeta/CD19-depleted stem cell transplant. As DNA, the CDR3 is TGTGCCAGCAGTGTGCGCGGGAGGGCCAGCACCGGGGAGCTGTTTTTT. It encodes CASSVRGRASTGELFF.